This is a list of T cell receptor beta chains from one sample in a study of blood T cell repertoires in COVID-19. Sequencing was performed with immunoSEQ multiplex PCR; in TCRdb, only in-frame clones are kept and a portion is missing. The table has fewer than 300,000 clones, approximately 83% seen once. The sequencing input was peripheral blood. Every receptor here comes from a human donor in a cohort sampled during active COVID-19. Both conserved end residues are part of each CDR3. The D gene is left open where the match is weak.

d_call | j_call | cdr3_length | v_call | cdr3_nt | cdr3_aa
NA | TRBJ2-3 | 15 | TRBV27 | TGTGCCAGCAGTTTTTCAAGAGCCCGCACAGATACGCAGTATTTT | CASSFSRARTDTQYF
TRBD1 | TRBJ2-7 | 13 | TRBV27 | TGTGCCAGCCATCGCGGACAGGGGTACGAGCAGTACTTC | CASHRGQGYEQYF
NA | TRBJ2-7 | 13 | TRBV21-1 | TGTGCCAGCAAAAGACAGGGACCCTACGAGCAGTACTTC | CASKRQGPYEQYF
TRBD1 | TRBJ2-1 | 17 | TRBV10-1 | TGCGCCAGCAGTGAAGCGGGACAGGGCAGGACCTACAATGAGCAGTTCTTC | CASSEAGQGRTYNEQFF
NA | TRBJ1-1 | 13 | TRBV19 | TGTGCCAGTAGTATAGATAACGGGGCTGAAGCTTTCTTT | CASSIDNGAEAFF
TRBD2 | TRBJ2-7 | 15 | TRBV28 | TGTGCCAGCAGTTCCCCGGGACTAGCGGGTCTTGAGCAGTACTTC | CASSSPGLAGLEQYF
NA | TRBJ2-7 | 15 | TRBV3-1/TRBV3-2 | TGTGCCAGCAGCCAAGCTTGGACACCACCCTACGAGCAGTACTTC | CASSQAWTPPYEQYF
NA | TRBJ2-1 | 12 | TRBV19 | TGTGCCAGTAGTGAGGACTGGAATGAGCAGTTCTTC | CASSEDWNEQFF
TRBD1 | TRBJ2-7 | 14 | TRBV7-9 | TGTGCCAGCAGCTTAGAGACAGGGGCCCAAGCGCAGTACTTC | CASSLETGAQAQYF
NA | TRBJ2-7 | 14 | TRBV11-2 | TGTGCCAGCAGCTTGAACCGGGACACCTACGAGCAGTACTTC | CASSLNRDTYEQYF